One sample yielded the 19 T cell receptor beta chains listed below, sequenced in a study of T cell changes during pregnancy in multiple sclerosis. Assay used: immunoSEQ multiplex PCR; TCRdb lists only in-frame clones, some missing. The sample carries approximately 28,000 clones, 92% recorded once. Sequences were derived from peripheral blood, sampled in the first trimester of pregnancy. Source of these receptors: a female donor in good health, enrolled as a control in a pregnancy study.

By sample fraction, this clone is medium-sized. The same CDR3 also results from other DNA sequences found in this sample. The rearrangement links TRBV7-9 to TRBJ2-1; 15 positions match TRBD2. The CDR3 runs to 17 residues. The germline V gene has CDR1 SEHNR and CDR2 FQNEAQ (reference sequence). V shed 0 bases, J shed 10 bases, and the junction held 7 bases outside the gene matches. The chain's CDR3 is CASSLAGGLAGGREQFF. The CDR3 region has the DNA TGTGCCAGCAGCTTAGCGGGGGGACTAGCGGGAGGCAGGGAGCAGTTCTTC.

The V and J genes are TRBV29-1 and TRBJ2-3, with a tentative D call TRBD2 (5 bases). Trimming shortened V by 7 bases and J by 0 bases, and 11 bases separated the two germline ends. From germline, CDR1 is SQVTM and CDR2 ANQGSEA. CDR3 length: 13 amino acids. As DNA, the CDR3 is TGCAGCGCTGGTCGGGATAGCACAGATACGCAGTATTTT. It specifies CSAGRDSTDTQYF.

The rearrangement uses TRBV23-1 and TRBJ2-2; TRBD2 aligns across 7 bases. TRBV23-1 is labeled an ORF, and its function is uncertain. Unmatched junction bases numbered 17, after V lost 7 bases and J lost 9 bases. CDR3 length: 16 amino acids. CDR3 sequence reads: CASTPKHERGSRELFF. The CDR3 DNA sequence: TGCGCCAGCACGCCCAAACACGAGCGGGGTAGCCGGGAGCTGTTTTTT.

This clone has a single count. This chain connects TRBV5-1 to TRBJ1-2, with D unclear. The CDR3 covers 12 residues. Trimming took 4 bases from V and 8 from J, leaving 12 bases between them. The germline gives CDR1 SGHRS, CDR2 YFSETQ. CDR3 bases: TGCGCCAGCAGCCTGGAGAGCGGGGGCTACACCTTC. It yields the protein CASSLESGGYTF.

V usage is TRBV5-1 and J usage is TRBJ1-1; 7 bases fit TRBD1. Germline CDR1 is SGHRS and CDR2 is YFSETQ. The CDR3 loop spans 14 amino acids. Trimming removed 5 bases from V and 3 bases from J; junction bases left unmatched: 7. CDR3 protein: CASSPRGRDTEAFF. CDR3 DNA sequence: TGCGCCAGCAGTCCGAGGGGGCGTGACACTGAAGCTTTCTTT. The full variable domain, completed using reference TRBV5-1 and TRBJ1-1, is KAGVTQTPRYLIKTRGQQVTLSCSPISGHRSVSWYQQTPGQGLQFLFEYFSETQRNKGNFPGRFSGRQFSNSRSEMNVSTLELGDSALYLCASSPRGRDTEAFFGQGTRLTVV.

This CDR3 is CAWRRGPYEQYF. In DNA form, the CDR3 reads TGTGCCTGGAGGCGGGGTCCCTACGAGCAGTACTTC. This chain uses TRBV30 with TRBJ2-7, with D possibly matching TRBD2 (6 bases). Germline V lookup: CDR1 GTSNPN, CDR2 SVGIG (reference sequence). The CDR3 has 12 amino acids. V dropped 3 bases and J dropped 2 bases, with 8 bases sitting between them.

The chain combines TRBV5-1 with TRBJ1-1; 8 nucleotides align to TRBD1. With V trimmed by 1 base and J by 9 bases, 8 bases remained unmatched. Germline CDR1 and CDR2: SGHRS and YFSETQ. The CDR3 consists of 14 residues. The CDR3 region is CASSLRQGAGQAFF. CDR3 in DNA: TGCGCCAGCAGCTTGAGGCAGGGGGCGGGTCAAGCTTTCTTT.

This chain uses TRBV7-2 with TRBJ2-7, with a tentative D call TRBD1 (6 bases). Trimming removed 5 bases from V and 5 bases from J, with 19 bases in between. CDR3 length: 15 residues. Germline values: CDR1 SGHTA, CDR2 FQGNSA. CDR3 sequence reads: CASSPNQGFSDEQYF. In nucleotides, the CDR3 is TGTGCCAGCAGCCCGAATCAGGGGTTTAGCGACGAGCAGTACTTC. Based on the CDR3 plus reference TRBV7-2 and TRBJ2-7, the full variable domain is GAGVSQSPSNKVTEKGKDVELRCDPISGHTALYWYRQSLGQGLEFLIYFQGNSAPDKSGLPSDRFSAERTGGSVSTLTIQRTQQEDSAVYLCASSPNQGFSDEQYFGPGTRLTVT.

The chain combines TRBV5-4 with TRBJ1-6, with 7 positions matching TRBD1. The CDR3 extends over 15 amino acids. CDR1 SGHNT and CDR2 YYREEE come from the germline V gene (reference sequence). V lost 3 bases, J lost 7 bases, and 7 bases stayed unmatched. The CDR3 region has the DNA TGTGCCAGCAGCTCTGGACAGGCCCCAAATTCACCCCTCCACTTT. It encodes CASSSGQAPNSPLHF.

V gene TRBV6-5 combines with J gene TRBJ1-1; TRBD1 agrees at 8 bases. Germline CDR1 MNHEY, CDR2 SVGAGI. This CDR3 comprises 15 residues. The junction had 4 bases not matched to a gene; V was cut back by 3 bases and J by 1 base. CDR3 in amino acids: CASSYYRGENTEAFF. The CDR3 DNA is TGTGCCAGCAGTTATTACAGGGGGGAGAACACTGAAGCTTTCTTT.

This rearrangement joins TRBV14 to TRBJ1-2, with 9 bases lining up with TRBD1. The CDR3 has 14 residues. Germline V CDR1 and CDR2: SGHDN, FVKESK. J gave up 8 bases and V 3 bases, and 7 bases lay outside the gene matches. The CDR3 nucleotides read TGTGCCAGCAGCCAGGGACAGGGCATGGGGGGCTACACCTTC. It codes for CASSQGQGMGGYTF.

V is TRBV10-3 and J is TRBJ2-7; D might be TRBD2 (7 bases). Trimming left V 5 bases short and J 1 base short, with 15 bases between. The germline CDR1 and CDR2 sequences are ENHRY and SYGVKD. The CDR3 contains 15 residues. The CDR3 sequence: CAISSLGGASYEQYF. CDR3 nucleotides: TGTGCCATCAGTTCCCTGGGGGGGGCGTCCTACGAGCAGTACTTC.

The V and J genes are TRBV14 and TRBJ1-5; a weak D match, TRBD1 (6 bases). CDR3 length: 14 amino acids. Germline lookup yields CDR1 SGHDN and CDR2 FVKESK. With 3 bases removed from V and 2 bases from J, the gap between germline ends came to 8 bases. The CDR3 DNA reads TGTGCCAGCAGCCAGGCAGGGGGCAATCAGCCCCAGCATTTT. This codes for CASSQAGGNQPQHF. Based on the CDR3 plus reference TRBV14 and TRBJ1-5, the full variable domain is EAGVTQFPSHSVIEKGQTVTLRCDPISGHDNLYWYRRVMGKEIKFLLHFVKESKQDESGMPNNRFLAERTGGTYSTLKVQPAELEDSGVYFCASSQAGGNQPQHFGDGTRLSIL.

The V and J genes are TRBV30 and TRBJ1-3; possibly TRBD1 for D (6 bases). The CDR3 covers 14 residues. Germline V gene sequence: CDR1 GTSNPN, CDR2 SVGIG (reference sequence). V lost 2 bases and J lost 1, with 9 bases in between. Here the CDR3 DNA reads TGTGCCTGGAGTAAGGGGGGGTCTGGAAACACCATATATTTT. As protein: CAWSKGGSGNTIYF. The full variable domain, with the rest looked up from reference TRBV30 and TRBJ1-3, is SQTIHQWPATLVQPVGSPLSLECTVEGTSNPNLYWYRQAAGRGLQLLFYSVGIGQISSEVPQNLSASRPQDRQFILSSKKLLLSDSGFYLCAWSKGGSGNTIYFGEGSWLTVV.

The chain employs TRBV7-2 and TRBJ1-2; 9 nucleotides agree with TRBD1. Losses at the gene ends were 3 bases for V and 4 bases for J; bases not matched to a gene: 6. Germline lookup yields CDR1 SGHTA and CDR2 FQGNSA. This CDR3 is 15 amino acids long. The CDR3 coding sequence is TGTGCCAGCAGCTTTACAGGGGGCGGTATCTATGGCTACACCTTC. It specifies CASSFTGGGIYGYTF.

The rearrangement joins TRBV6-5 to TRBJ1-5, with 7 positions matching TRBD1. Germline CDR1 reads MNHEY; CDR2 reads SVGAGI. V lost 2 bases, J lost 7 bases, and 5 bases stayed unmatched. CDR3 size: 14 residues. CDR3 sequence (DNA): TGTGCCAGCAGTTACAGGGGGCGCGGACAGCCCCAGCATTTT. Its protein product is CASSYRGRGQPQHF.

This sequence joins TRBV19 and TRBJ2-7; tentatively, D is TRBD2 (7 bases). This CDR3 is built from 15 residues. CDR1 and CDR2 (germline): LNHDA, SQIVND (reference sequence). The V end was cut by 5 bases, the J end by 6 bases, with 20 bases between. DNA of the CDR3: TGTGCCAGTAGTCCCTTTGGTAACGGGGGGCTCGAGCAGTACTTC. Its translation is CASSPFGNGGLEQYF.

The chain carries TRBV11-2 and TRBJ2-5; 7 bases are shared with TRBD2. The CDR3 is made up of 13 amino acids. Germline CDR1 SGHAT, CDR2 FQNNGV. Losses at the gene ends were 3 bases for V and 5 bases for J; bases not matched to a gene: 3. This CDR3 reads CASSFGGSETQYF. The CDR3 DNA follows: TGTGCCAGCAGCTTTGGCGGGAGTGAGACCCAGTACTTC.

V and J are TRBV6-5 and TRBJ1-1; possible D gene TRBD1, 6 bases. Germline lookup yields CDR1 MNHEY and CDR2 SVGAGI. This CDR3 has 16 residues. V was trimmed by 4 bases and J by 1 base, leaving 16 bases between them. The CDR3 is CASSFRDNVGNTEAFF. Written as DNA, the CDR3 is TGTGCCAGCAGTTTCCGGGACAATGTTGGGAACACTGAAGCTTTCTTT.